The entry below gives a single TCR beta chain sequence along with its context. The sample belongs to a study of cytomegalovirus exposure and HLA in healthy donors. Some clones are missing from TCRdb's copy, which holds only in-frame ones; the method was immunoSEQ multiplex PCR. The table has 250,000 to 350,000 clones, 86% seen once. Sequenced input: PBMCs. The receptor's source is a woman aged 18-35 years in good health and CMV-seronegative.

The CDR3 is CASSFGGSTGELFF. Written as DNA, the CDR3 is TGTGCCAGCAGCTTCGGAGGAAGCACCGGGGAGCTGTTTTTT. The V gene is TRBV7-9, the J gene TRBJ2-2, with D tentatively TRBD2 (5 bases). Trimming shortened V by 3 bases and J by 4 bases, and 9 bases separated the two germline ends. The CDR3 contains 14 residues. The germline V gene has CDR1 SEHNR and CDR2 FQNEAQ (reference sequence).